Shown below are 18 T cell receptor beta chains from a single sample sequenced in a study of glioma-infiltrating T cells after dendritic cell vaccination. TCRdb keeps only in-frame clones here, not all; method: immunoSEQ multiplex PCR. The sample lists roughly 100,000 clones, roughly four fifths occurring once. The sample here was blood, taken before dendritic cell vaccination. The receptors shown here come from a human donor with glioblastoma.

The chain carries TRBV5-1 and TRBJ1-5, with 8 bases identical to TRBD1. This CDR3 is 11 amino acids long. J was trimmed by 15 bases and V by 3 bases; bases with no gene match: 5. Germline V gene data show CDR1 as SGHRS and CDR2 as YFSETQ. For the CDR3, the DNA is TGCGCCAGCAGCTCACCGACAGGGGTGCATTTT. Protein product: CASSSPTGVHF.

The chain employs TRBV5-1 and TRBJ2-5, with D perhaps TRBD2 (6 bases). The CDR3 sequence is 12 residues long. Germline V gene sequence: CDR1 SGHRS, CDR2 YFSETQ. The ends were cut back, 5 bases at V and 5 bases at J, with 10 bases in the middle. CDR3 sequence: CASSSGVETQYF. CDR3 nucleotide sequence: TGCGCCAGCAGTTCGGGGGTGGAGACCCAGTACTTC.

This sequence joins TRBV29-1 and TRBJ1-1; D not resolved. Germline V gene sequence: CDR1 SQVTM, CDR2 ANQGSEA. Trimming removed 4 bases from V and 4 bases from J, with 13 bases in between. This CDR3 has 13 amino acids. CDR3 nucleotide sequence: TGCAGCGTTGTGAGAGTAGAACTCACTGAAGCTTTCTTT. Encoded protein: CSVVRVELTEAFF.

In this sample, this clone turned up once. This sample includes further DNA sequences coding for the same CDR3. This chain links TRBV30 with TRBJ2-7; D gene ambiguous. Germline CDR1 and CDR2: GTSNPN and SVGIG (reference sequence). V shed 0 bases and J shed 4 bases, with 4 bases lying between them. The CDR3 sequence is 11 residues long. The CDR3 spells CAWSVLYEQYF. The CDR3 nucleotides read TGTGCCTGGAGTGTACTGTACGAGCAGTACTTC.

The chain couples TRBV23-1 to TRBJ1-4; no clear D gene. TRBV23-1 is an ORF, with its function uncertain. This CDR3 region has 15 residues. V dropped 7 bases and J dropped 8 bases, with 20 bases sitting between them. The CDR3, as DNA: TGCGCCAGCACCGAGTTCGTCGGGATCTCGGAAAAACTGTTTTTT. This gives the protein CASTEFVGISEKLFF.

This sequence joins TRBV7-2 and TRBJ2-3; D is ambiguous. V was trimmed by 1 base and J by 2 bases, leaving 4 bases between them. CDR1 is SGHTA, CDR2 FQGNSA, per germline. This CDR3 comprises 13 residues. The CDR3 protein is CASSLDFTDTQYF. The CDR3 region has the DNA TGTGCCAGCAGCTTAGACTTCACAGATACGCAGTATTTT.

The rearrangement uses TRBV29-1 and TRBJ1-1, with D possibly matching TRBD1 (6 bases). Deletions cut 4 bases from V and 1 base from J, with 10 bases between. The CDR3 totals 13 residues. Germline-derived CDR1 and CDR2 are SQVTM and ANQGSEA. The CDR3: CSVGTARNTEAFF. The DNA of the CDR3 is TGCAGCGTTGGGACAGCTCGGAACACTGAAGCTTTCTTT.

This clone was detected once. V usage is TRBV6-6 and J usage is TRBJ2-7, with D maybe TRBD1 (5 bases). The germline V and J ends were trimmed by 11 bases and 5 bases, with 16 bases remaining between them. Germline V gene data show CDR1 as MNHNY and CDR2 as SVGAGI (reference sequence). The CDR3 loop spans 12 amino acids. In nucleotides, the CDR3 is TGTGCCGCCTCGACCCTCAGGGACGAGCAGTACTTC. This codes for CAASTLRDEQYF.

The rearrangement uses TRBV5-1 and TRBJ1-4; TRBD1 aligns across 8 bases. The length of the CDR3 is 17 residues. Trimming took 1 base from V and 2 from J; bases not matched to a gene: 7. CDR1 is SGHRS and CDR2 is YFSETQ in the germline V gene. The CDR3 region is CASSLRSRGQTNEKLFF. The CDR3 bases are TGCGCCAGCAGCTTGCGGTCCAGGGGGCAGACTAATGAAAAACTGTTTTTT.

The chain carries TRBV9 and TRBJ2-1; maybe TRBD1 (6 bases). CDR1 and CDR2 (germline): SGDLS, YYNGEE. The CDR3 sequence is 17 residues long. Trimming took off 3 bases at V and 0 bases at J, with 16 bases between the two ends. For the CDR3, the DNA is TGTGCCAGCAGCGGCCTCCCGGGACACCGCTCCTACAATGAGCAGTTCTTC. Its translation: CASSGLPGHRSYNEQFF.

The chain recombines TRBV30 with TRBJ1-2, with 7 positions matching TRBD1. V was clipped by 2 bases and J by 2 bases; unmatched bases: 5. Germline lookup yields CDR1 GTSNPN and CDR2 SVGIG (reference sequence). This CDR3 contains 14 residues. The CDR3 is CAWSPPTGNYGYTF. In nucleotides, the CDR3 is TGTGCCTGGAGTCCACCGACAGGGAACTATGGCTACACCTTC.

The chain employs TRBV4-1 and TRBJ1-2; a weak D match, TRBD1 (5 bases). V shed 1 base and J shed 7 bases, with 7 bases lying between them. Germline CDR1 reads MGHRA; CDR2 reads YSYEKL. This CDR3 has 12 residues. DNA for the CDR3: TGCGCCAGCAGCCAAGTGGGGGGTGGCTACACCTTC. Protein product: CASSQVGGGYTF.

The CDR3 loop is CASSLRARWDYGYTF. The CDR3 DNA follows: TGTGCCAGCAGTCTCAGGGCTCGGTGGGACTATGGCTACACCTTC. The chain has TRBV27 and TRBJ1-2; a possible D gene is TRBD1 (5 bases). Trimming removed 5 bases from V and 3 bases from J, with 16 bases in between. The germline gives CDR1 MNHEY, CDR2 SMNVEV (reference sequence). This CDR3 is built from 15 residues.

This clone was recorded only once. The gene calls are TRBV6-6 and TRBJ2-1, with 7 positions matching TRBD1. This CDR3 has 16 residues. Germline V lookup: CDR1 MNHNY, CDR2 SVGAGI (reference sequence). With V trimmed by 0 bases and J by 5 bases, 7 bases remained unmatched. CDR3 residues: CASSYSTGQANNEQFF. CDR3 nucleotides: TGTGCCAGCAGTTACTCGACCGGACAGGCAAACAATGAGCAGTTCTTC.

The J gene is TRBJ2-4, the V gene TRBV5-4, with TRBD2 matching over 15 bases. Germline CDR1 reads SGHNT; CDR2 reads YYREEE (reference sequence). The CDR3 consists of 16 residues. Trimming at V came to 4 bases and at J to 5 bases, leaving 4 bases not matched to a gene. CDR3 in amino acids: CASSARTSGGENIQYF. Written as DNA, the CDR3 is TGTGCCAGCAGCGCCCGGACTAGCGGGGGGGAAAACATTCAGTACTTC.

The chain has TRBV5-6 and TRBJ1-1, with D possibly TRBD1 on 5 matching bases. The CDR3 sequence is 15 residues long. The germline CDR1 and CDR2 sequences are SGHDT and YYEEEE. V lost 4 bases to trimming and J lost 1 base, with 14 bases between them. CDR3 bases: TGTGCCAGCAGCCAGAACCGGGACTGGAACACTGAAGCTTTCTTT. Its translation: CASSQNRDWNTEAFF.

The chain employs TRBV29-1 and TRBJ1-1; possibly TRBD1 for D (6 bases). V lost 5 bases to trimming and J lost 5 bases, with 18 bases between them. CDR1 is SQVTM, CDR2 ANQGSEA, per germline. The CDR3 contains 14 residues. CDR3 sequence (DNA): TGCAGCGTTTCCTTCATACAGGGAGAGACTGAAGCTTTCTTT. Translating it yields CSVSFIQGETEAFF.

This clone has a handful of counts. The rearrangement links TRBV6-1 to TRBJ2-3, with no clear D. V lost 4 bases and J 3 bases, leaving 8 bases between the germline ends. This CDR3 comprises 13 residues. CDR1 MNHNS and CDR2 SASEGT come from the germline V gene. CDR3 sequence reads: CASSGAPTDTQYF. The CDR3 DNA is TGTGCCAGCAGTGGAGCCCCTACAGATACGCAGTATTTT.